Each of the 16 T cell receptor beta chains below was sequenced from the same sample in a study of cytomegalovirus exposure and HLA in healthy donors. In the PCR, 60 Vbeta and 13 Jbeta primers were used. The data were produced by immunoSEQ multiplex PCR, yet TCRdb's version contains in-frame clones alone and is incomplete. The sample holds about 120,000 clones, around 79% seen once. Material for sequencing was PBMCs. These receptor sequences come from a woman aged 30 to 39 in good health and CMV-seropositive.

In its sample, this clone was seen a few times. The chain is built from TRBV7-3 and TRBJ1-2, with TRBD1 matching 9 bases. V gave up 1 base and J gave up 6 bases; unmatched junction bases: 9. Germline assignment: CDR1 SGHTA and CDR2 FQGTGA. This CDR3 region has 16 residues. The CDR3 DNA reads TGTGCCAGCAGCTTAAGAGCGGGACAGGGAGAGGATGGCTACACCTTC. Translation: CASSLRAGQGEDGYTF.

The chain is built from TRBV2 and TRBJ2-1, with TRBD1 identical over 9 bases. Per the germline V gene, CDR1 is SNHLY and CDR2 is FYNNEI. The CDR3 sequence is 15 residues long. V gave up 1 base and J gave up 8 bases; unmatched junction bases: 6. The CDR3 DNA follows: TGTGCCAGCAGTGAAGTGGGACAGGGCGGGGATGAGCAGTTCTTC. This encodes CASSEVGQGGDEQFF.

The CDR3 coding sequence is TGCGCCAGCAGCCAAGTTCTCGGACAGGGGGATGGCTACACCTTC. Translating it yields CASSQVLGQGDGYTF. The V gene is TRBV4-1, the J gene TRBJ1-2; TRBD1 aligns across 10 bases. The germline CDR1 and CDR2 sequences are MGHRA and YSYEKL. The ends lost 1 base at V and 6 bases at J; junction bases unmatched: 5. This CDR3 spans 15 amino acids.

This clone was counted once. The chain links TRBV7-9 to TRBJ2-7; TRBD2 agrees at 14 bases. The CDR3 length is 16 residues. V shed 4 bases and J 4 bases; nucleotides not matched to a gene: 6. Germline V gene sequence: CDR1 SEHNR, CDR2 FQNEAQ (reference sequence). CDR3 DNA sequence: TGTGCCAGCAGCTCCACCGGGACTAGCGGGGGTTACGAGCAGTACTTC. Protein: CASSSTGTSGGYEQYF.

The CDR3 reads CASSPGLAGETQYF. For the CDR3, the DNA is TGTGCCAGCAGCCCCGGACTAGCCGGAGAGACCCAGTACTTC. V is TRBV7-2 and J is TRBJ2-5, with 8 positions matching TRBD2. The CDR3 sequence is 14 residues long. Losses at the gene ends were 5 bases for V and 4 bases for J; bases not matched to a gene: 6. CDR1 and CDR2 from the germline V gene are SGHTA and FQGNSA.

Concerning this clone itself: In the same sample, other DNA sequences code for this CDR3. The rearrangement uses TRBV5-1 and TRBJ2-5, with a weak D call TRBD2 (7 bases). Germline CDR1 and CDR2: SGHRS and YFSETQ. The CDR3 has 14 residues. Trimming cost V 0 bases and J 5 bases, with 11 bases left between them. The CDR3 loop reads CASSLGGGRETQYF. For the CDR3, the DNA is TGCGCCAGCAGCTTGGGGGGGGGCCGGGAGACCCAGTACTTC.

V and J are TRBV9 and TRBJ1-2; 7 bases line up with TRBD1. Germline CDR1 and CDR2: SGDLS and YYNGEE. The J segment lost 0 bases and the V segment lost 4 bases, leaving 6 bases of the junction unmatched. The CDR3 has 15 amino acids. The CDR3 loop reads CASSPGTVANYGYTF. In nucleotides, the CDR3 is TGTGCCAGCAGCCCCGGGACAGTGGCTAACTATGGCTACACCTTC.

A few counts support this clone. V gene TRBV7-2 combines with J gene TRBJ2-2, with 8 bases lining up with TRBD2. Germline V gene data show CDR1 as SGHTA and CDR2 as FQGNSA. The CDR3 length is 16 residues. J was trimmed by 4 bases and V by 0 bases; bases with no gene match: 4. In nucleotides, the CDR3 is TGTGCCAGCAGCTTAGCTCGGGGGGGGACCACCGGGGAGCTGTTTTTT. Protein product: CASSLARGGTTGELFF.

The chain recombines TRBV28 with TRBJ2-7, with D hard to call. The CDR3 spans 14 residues. Deletions cut 2 bases from V and 1 base from J, with 9 bases between. CDR1 and CDR2 from the germline V gene are MDHEN and SYDVKM. The CDR3 bases are TGTGCCAGCAGTTTAGTTGGGCAGTCCTACGAGCAGTACTTC. Translating gives CASSLVGQSYEQYF.

The chain has TRBV4-3 and TRBJ2-7, with 8 nucleotides matching TRBD1. This CDR3 spans 16 amino acids. Germline V CDR1 and CDR2: LGHNA, YSLEER. V gave up 3 bases and J gave up 0 bases; unmatched junction bases: 7. The CDR3 DNA reads as TGCGCCAGCAGCCACGTCTCAGGGGGCCCCTCCTACGAGCAGTACTTC. Translating it yields CASSHVSGGPSYEQYF.

This clone has a handful of counts. The rearrangement links TRBV7-7 to TRBJ2-7; 9 bases align to TRBD2. V dropped 3 bases and J dropped 3; count of bases not matched to a gene: 9. The CDR3 covers 16 residues. Germline V gene lookup returns CDR1 SSHAT and CDR2 FNYEAQ (reference sequence). CDR3 residues: CASSFLVSGGHYEQYF. In DNA form, the CDR3 reads TGTGCCAGCAGCTTCTTGGTTAGCGGGGGACACTACGAGCAGTACTTC. Looking up the rest from reference TRBV7-7 and TRBJ2-7 gives the full variable domain: GAGVSQSPRYKVTKRGQDVTLRCDPISSHATLYWYQQALGQGPEFLTYFNYEAQPDKSGLPSDRFSAERPEGSISTLTIQRTEQRDSAMYRCASSFLVSGGHYEQYFGPGTRLTVT.

This chain connects TRBV5-1 to TRBJ2-5, with 8 nucleotides matching TRBD2. The junction had 7 bases not matched to a gene; V was cut back by 4 bases and J by 5 bases. Germline V gene sequence: CDR1 SGHRS, CDR2 YFSETQ. The CDR3 is made up of 14 amino acids. CDR3 sequence reads: CASSATSGKETQYF. Here the CDR3 DNA reads TGCGCCAGCAGCGCCACTAGCGGAAAGGAGACCCAGTACTTC.

This chain links TRBV2 with TRBJ2-5; the match to TRBD1 covers 8 bases. CDR1 SNHLY and CDR2 FYNNEI come from the germline V gene. The CDR3 loop spans 13 amino acids. V was clipped by 5 bases and J by 5 bases; unmatched bases: 4. Here the CDR3 DNA reads TGTGCCAGCAGTTTTCGACAGGGGGAGACCCAGTACTTC. Translating gives CASSFRQGETQYF.

The chain has TRBV15 and TRBJ2-7; 8 positions agree with TRBD1. The CDR3 is 14 residues long. V dropped 6 bases and J dropped 3; count of bases not matched to a gene: 7. Per germline, CDR1 LNHNV and CDR2 YYDKDF (reference sequence). The CDR3: CATRDQGASYEQYF. DNA for the CDR3: TGTGCCACCAGAGACCAGGGGGCTAGCTACGAGCAGTACTTC.

Judged by abundance, this clone is medium-sized. This sequence joins TRBV4-1 and TRBJ1-3; D not certain. Trimming removed 1 base from V and 3 bases from J, with 10 bases in between. The CDR3 is made up of 15 amino acids. Germline V gene sequence: CDR1 MGHRA, CDR2 YSYEKL. The CDR3: CASSQGVVRGNTIYF. The CDR3 DNA reads TGCGCCAGCAGCCAAGGAGTTGTTCGTGGAAACACCATATATTTT.

The chain couples TRBV7-2 to TRBJ2-5, with a tentative D call TRBD1 (5 bases). Trimming pared 2 bases from V and 5 bases from J, leaving 6 bases between. Looked up from germline, CDR1 is SGHTA and CDR2 is FQGNSA. The CDR3 consists of 12 residues. The CDR3: CASSLPGETQYF. In DNA form, the CDR3 reads TGTGCCAGCAGCTTACCAGGGGAGACCCAGTACTTC.